The 24 T cell receptor beta chains in this list originate from one sample, sequenced in a study of T cell responses to AZD1222 COVID-19 vaccine. Method: immunoSEQ multiplex PCR; TCRdb's copy keeps in-frame clones and lacks some. The table includes over 100,000 clones, roughly 90% detected once. The specimen was peripheral blood, collected on day 0 of AZD1222 vaccination. Receptors were obtained from an adult in good health.

This clone was found once. The chain carries TRBV20-1 and TRBJ2-1; no firm D call. V was clipped by 6 bases and J by 4 bases, with 7 bases between them. The CDR3 loop spans 11 amino acids. Per the germline V gene, CDR1 is DFQATT and CDR2 is SNEGSKA (reference sequence). The CDR3 here is CSAERYNEQFF. The CDR3 bases are TGCAGTGCCGAAAGGTACAATGAGCAGTTCTTC.

A single count supports this clone. This rearrangement joins TRBV7-6 to TRBJ1-1; tentative D call: TRBD1 (5 bases). CDR1 is SGHVS, CDR2 FNYEAQ, per germline. This CDR3 is 15 amino acids long. V lost 3 bases to trimming and J lost 1 base, with 12 bases between them. CDR3 in DNA: TGTGCCAGCAGCTTCCAAAGTGGGGGGAACACTGAAGCTTTCTTT. It specifies CASSFQSGGNTEAFF.

As to this clone: At one end the junction does not follow the germline gene, possibly because of a read error. The chain has TRBV7-3 and TRBJ2-2; D uncertain. The CDR3 length is 16 residues. Germline loops: CDR1 SGHTA, CDR2 FQGTGA. CDR3 protein: CASSLNSMGNTGELFF. The CDR3 nucleotides are TGTGCCAGCAGTTTAAACAGTATGGGTAACACCGGGGAGCTGTTTTTT.

CDR3 DNA sequence: TGCGCCAGCAGCAGGCAGGGGAATTGGGGCACTGAAGCTTTCTTT. Its translation: CASSRQGNWGTEAFF. The J gene is TRBJ1-1, the V gene TRBV5-1; D is possibly TRBD1 (6 bases). Trimming cost V 4 bases and J 4 bases, with 17 bases left between them. In germline, CDR1 is SGHRS, CDR2 YFSETQ. The CDR3 length is 15 residues.

The V gene is TRBV4-3, the J gene TRBJ2-3, with 13 nucleotides matching TRBD2. From germline, CDR1 is LGHNA and CDR2 YSLEER. CDR3 length: 17 residues. V lost 3 bases and J lost 0; bases outside the gene matches: 3. CDR3 coding DNA: TGCGCCAGCAGCCAGGGACTAGCGGGGTCTAGCACAGATACGCAGTATTTT. It yields the protein CASSQGLAGSSTDTQYF.

This clone came up a few times. The rearrangement uses TRBV6-5 and TRBJ1-5, with 10 positions matching TRBD1. CDR3 length: 14 amino acids. CDR1 and CDR2 from the germline V gene are MNHEY and SVGAGI. Losses at the gene ends were 6 bases for V and 7 bases for J; bases not matched to a gene: 6. The CDR3 DNA sequence: TGTGCCAGCAGCGCGACAGGGGGCGCACAGCCCCAGCATTTT. Its protein is CASSATGGAQPQHF.

This clone occurred a few times. This chain links TRBV18 with TRBJ2-3; 8 bases line up with TRBD1. This CDR3 comprises 14 residues. J lost 5 bases, V lost 1 base, and 2 bases had no gene match. The V gene's germline CDR1 is KGHSH and CDR2 LQKENI. This chain's CDR3 is CASSPRTGIDTQYF. Here the CDR3 DNA reads TGTGCCAGCTCACCACGGACAGGGATAGATACGCAGTATTTT.

The chain joins TRBV3-1 (or the pseudogene TRBV3-2) to TRBJ1-6, with no clear D. CDR1 is LGHDT and CDR2 is YNNKEL in the germline V gene (reference sequence). Trimming removed 0 bases at V and 10 bases at J, with 13 bases between. This CDR3 region has 15 residues. The CDR3 region has the DNA TGTGCCAGCAGCCAAGAAAAGGAGGGTAGGTCACCCCTCCACTTT. Translating gives CASSQEKEGRSPLHF.

CDR3 loop: CASSSLTGAGNTIYF. The CDR3 region has the DNA TGCGCCAGCAGCTCCCTCACAGGGGCTGGAAACACCATATATTTT. The chain links TRBV5-1 to TRBJ1-3, with 7 bases lining up with TRBD1. With V trimmed by 3 bases and J by 2 bases, 5 bases remained unmatched. The CDR3 extends over 15 amino acids. The germline V gene encodes CDR1 SGHRS and CDR2 YFSETQ.

V gene TRBV3-1 (or the pseudogene TRBV3-2) combines with J gene TRBJ2-1; 12 nucleotides line up with TRBD2. Germline assignment: CDR1 LGHDT and CDR2 YNNKEL (reference sequence). Trimming took 6 bases from V and 0 from J; bases not matched to a gene: 6. The CDR3 has 17 residues. The CDR3 DNA reads TGTGCCAGCAGTCCGACTAGCGGGGGATTCTCCTACAATGAGCAGTTCTTC. Protein: CASSPTSGGFSYNEQFF.

This chain uses TRBV6-5 with TRBJ2-5; D not certain. CDR1 and CDR2 from the germline V gene are MNHEY and SVGAGI. There are 15 residues in the CDR3. V was pared by 11 bases and J by 5 bases, with 24 bases between. The CDR3: CAASPWEPVVETQYF. Written as DNA, the CDR3 is TGTGCCGCCAGTCCGTGGGAACCCGTGGTGGAGACCCAGTACTTC.

V usage is TRBV5-1 and J usage is TRBJ1-3; D ambiguous. The germline V gene encodes CDR1 SGHRS and CDR2 YFSETQ. This CDR3 has 14 amino acids. Between the trimmed V and J ends, which lost 2 bases and 0 bases, there was a span of 6 bases. In nucleotides, the CDR3 is TGCGCCAGCAGCTTCGGCCCCTCTGGAAACACCATATATTTT. Translating gives CASSFGPSGNTIYF.

The CDR3 DNA is TGTGCCAGCAACAAGTATTTCTCCGGGACAGGGGATGGAGCTGGCAATCAGCCCCAGCATTTT. Its protein product is CASNKYFSGTGDGAGNQPQHF. The chain employs TRBV21-1 and TRBJ1-5; the D call of TRBD1 is as the table states it, not checked on the DNA. TRBV21-1 is described as a pseudogene. The CDR3 has 21 amino acids.

The rearrangement joins TRBV5-1 to TRBJ1-6, with D uncertain. The germline CDR1 and CDR2 sequences are SGHRS and YFSETQ. The CDR3 covers 15 residues. Deletions cut 0 bases from V and 9 bases from J, with 13 bases between. The CDR3 DNA sequence: TGCGCCAGCAGCTTGGACAAGGCAAGAGGTTCACCCCTCCACTTT. Its protein is CASSLDKARGSPLHF. Together with reference TRBV5-1 and TRBJ1-6, the CDR3 gives the full variable domain: KAGVTQTPRYLIKTRGQQVTLSCSPISGHRSVSWYQQTPGQGLQFLFEYFSETQRNKGNFPGRFSGRQFSNSRSEMNVSTLELGDSALYLCASSLDKARGSPLHFGNGTRLTVT.

V gene TRBV7-8 combines with J gene TRBJ1-4; D gene uncertain. CDR1 is SGHVS and CDR2 is FQNEAQ in the germline V gene. The V gene lost 5 bases and the J gene lost 7 bases, with 11 bases spanning the gap. This CDR3 has 13 amino acids. As DNA, the CDR3 is TGTGCCAGCAGCCTCGGGCCGTTTGAAAAACTGTTTTTT. Amino acid sequence: CASSLGPFEKLFF.

This clone was picked up a small number of times. The chain joins TRBV7-9 to TRBJ1-6, with D hard to call. V lost 5 bases and J lost 4, with 12 bases in between. The CDR3 is 15 amino acids. Germline values: CDR1 SEHNR, CDR2 FQNEAQ (reference sequence). The chain's CDR3 is CASSRPPKYNSPLHF. The CDR3 region has the DNA TGTGCCAGCAGCCGCCCCCCCAAGTATAATTCACCCCTCCACTTT. Drawing the rest from reference TRBV7-9 and TRBJ1-6, the complete variable domain is DTGVSQNPRHKITKRGQNVTFRCDPISEHNRLYWYRQTLGQGPEFLTYFQNEAQLEKSRLLSDRFSAERPKGSFSTLEIQRTEQGDSAMYLCASSRPPKYNSPLHFGNGTRLTVT.

This clone appeared a single time. V gene TRBV14 combines with J gene TRBJ1-6; D not certain. V was trimmed by 1 base and J by 10 bases, leaving 17 bases between them. Germline lookup yields CDR1 SGHDN and CDR2 FVKESK. This CDR3 has 16 amino acids. The CDR3 reads CASSQGGNRVVSPLHF. CDR3 sequence (DNA): TGTGCCAGCAGCCAAGGTGGGAATAGAGTGGTGTCACCCCTCCACTTT.

J is TRBJ2-7 and V is TRBV27, with 10 nucleotides matching TRBD2. Per the germline V gene, CDR1 is MNHEY and CDR2 is SMNVEV (reference sequence). The CDR3 is made up of 15 amino acids. The V gene end was trimmed by 4 bases and the J gene end by 2 bases; junction bases not matched to a gene: 5. The CDR3 reads CASSSTSGTPYEQYF. CDR3 nucleotides: TGTGCCAGCAGTTCCACTAGCGGGACACCCTACGAGCAGTACTTC.

The chain recombines TRBV2 with TRBJ1-5; a possible D gene is TRBD1 (6 bases). Looked up from germline, CDR1 is SNHLY and CDR2 is FYNNEI. This CDR3 has 15 amino acids. V shed 8 bases and J shed 3 bases, with 17 bases lying between them. The DNA for the CDR3 is TGTGCCAGCGTGGGGGGCAAGGGGAACAATCAGCCCCAGCATTTT. It is translated as CASVGGKGNNQPQHF.

The chain uses TRBV29-1 and TRBJ1-4; weak D call: TRBD1 (5 bases). CDR3 length: 13 amino acids. V was clipped by 6 bases and J by 6 bases, with 14 bases between them. In germline, CDR1 is SQVTM, CDR2 ANQGSEA. CDR3 coding DNA: TGCAGCGTGCGACCCGGGACGGATGAAAAACTGTTTTTT. Its translation is CSVRPGTDEKLFF.

The chain is built from TRBV10-3 and TRBJ2-1; TRBD1 is a possible D gene (6 bases). With 11 bases removed from V and 0 bases from J, the gap between germline ends came to 17 bases. Germline CDR1 and CDR2: ENHRY and SYGVKD. This CDR3 has 15 residues. The CDR3 protein is CAATPGQNSYNEQFF. The CDR3 nucleotides read TGTGCCGCCACACCAGGACAGAACTCCTACAATGAGCAGTTCTTC.

V usage is TRBV19 and J usage is TRBJ1-1; 7 bases agree with TRBD1. Germline V gene data show CDR1 as LNHDA and CDR2 as SQIVND (reference sequence). The V and J ends lost 6 bases and 5 bases, in that order; junction bases with no gene match: 12. The CDR3 extends over 15 amino acids. CDR3 protein: CASRRQGRLGTEAFF. The CDR3 bases are TGTGCCAGTAGGCGACAGGGAAGGCTTGGAACTGAAGCTTTCTTT.

The chain has TRBV18 and TRBJ1-2, with 7 bases identical to TRBD1. This CDR3 spans 14 amino acids. V was clipped by 6 bases and J by 2 bases; unmatched bases: 6. CDR1 KGHSH and CDR2 LQKENI come from the germline V gene. CDR3 amino acids: CASSPKTGNYGYTF. CDR3 bases: TGTGCCAGCTCTCCTAAGACAGGGAACTATGGCTACACCTTC.

About this clone itself: Other DNA sequences within the sample encode an identical CDR3. The chain carries TRBV18 and TRBJ1-2, with a possible D match to TRBD1 (6 bases). Trimming took off 6 bases at V and 4 bases at J, with 12 bases between the two ends. The CDR3 sequence is 13 residues long. Germline values: CDR1 KGHSH, CDR2 LQKENI. The CDR3, as DNA: TGTGCCAGCTCCCCCGACAGGAGCTATGGCTACACCTTC. Its translation is CASSPDRSYGYTF.